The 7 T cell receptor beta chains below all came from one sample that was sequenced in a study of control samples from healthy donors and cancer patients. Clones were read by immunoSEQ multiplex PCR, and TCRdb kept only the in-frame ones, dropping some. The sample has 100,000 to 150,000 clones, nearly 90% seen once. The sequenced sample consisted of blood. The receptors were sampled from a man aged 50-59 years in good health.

The CDR3 protein is CASSLEQGGGTEAFF. Here the CDR3 DNA reads TGCGCCAGCAGCTTGGAACAGGGGGGAGGTACTGAAGCTTTCTTT. The chain has TRBV5-1 and TRBJ1-1; 8 bases line up with TRBD1. This CDR3 region has 15 residues. Losses at the gene ends were 0 bases for V and 5 bases for J; bases not matched to a gene: 6. In germline, CDR1 is SGHRS, CDR2 YFSETQ.

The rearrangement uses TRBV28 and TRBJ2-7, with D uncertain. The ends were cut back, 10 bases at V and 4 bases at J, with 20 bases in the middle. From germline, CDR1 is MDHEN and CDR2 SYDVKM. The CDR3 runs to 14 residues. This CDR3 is CATVGPHSSYEQYF. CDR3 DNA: TGTGCCACCGTTGGGCCGCACAGCTCATACGAGCAGTACTTC.

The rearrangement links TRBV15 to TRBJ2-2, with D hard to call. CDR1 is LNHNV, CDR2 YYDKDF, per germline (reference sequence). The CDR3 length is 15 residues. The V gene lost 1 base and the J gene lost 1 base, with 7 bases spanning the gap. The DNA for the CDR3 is TGTGCCACCAGCAGAGTTCAAGGGAACACCGGGGAGCTGTTTTTT. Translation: CATSRVQGNTGELFF.

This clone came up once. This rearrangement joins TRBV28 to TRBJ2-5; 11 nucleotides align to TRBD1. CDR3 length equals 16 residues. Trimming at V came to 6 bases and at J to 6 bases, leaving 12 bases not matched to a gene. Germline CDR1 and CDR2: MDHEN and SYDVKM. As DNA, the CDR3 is TGTGCCAGCAGACTTACACCGGGACAGGGGGGAAAGACCCAGTACTTC. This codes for CASRLTPGQGGKTQYF. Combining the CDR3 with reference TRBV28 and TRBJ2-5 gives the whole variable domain DVKVTQSSRYLVKRTGEKVFLECVQDMDHENMFWYRQDPGLGLRLIYFSYDVKMKEKGDIPEGYSVSREKKERFSLILESASTNQTSMYLCASRLTPGQGGKTQYFGPGTRLLVL.

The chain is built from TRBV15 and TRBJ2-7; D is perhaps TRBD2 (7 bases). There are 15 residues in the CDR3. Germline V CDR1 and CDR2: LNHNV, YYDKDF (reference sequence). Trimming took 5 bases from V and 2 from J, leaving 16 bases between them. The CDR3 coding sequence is TGTGCCACCAGCTCCACAGGGAGGGGAACCTACGAGCAGTACTTC. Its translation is CATSSTGRGTYEQYF.

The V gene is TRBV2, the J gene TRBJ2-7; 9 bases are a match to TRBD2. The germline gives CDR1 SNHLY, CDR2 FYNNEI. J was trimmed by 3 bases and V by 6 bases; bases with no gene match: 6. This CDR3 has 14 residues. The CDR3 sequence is CASRPASGVYEQYF. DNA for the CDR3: TGTGCCAGCAGGCCGGCTAGCGGGGTCTACGAGCAGTACTTC.

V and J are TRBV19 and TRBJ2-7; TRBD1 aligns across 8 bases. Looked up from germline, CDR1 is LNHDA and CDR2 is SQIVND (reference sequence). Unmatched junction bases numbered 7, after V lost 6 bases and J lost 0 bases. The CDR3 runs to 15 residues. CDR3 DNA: TGTGCCAGTAGGGCAGGACAGGGAATCTCCTACGAGCAGTACTTC. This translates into CASRAGQGISYEQYF. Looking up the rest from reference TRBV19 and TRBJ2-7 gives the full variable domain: DGGITQSPKYLFRKEGQNVTLSCEQNLNHDAMYWYRQDPGQGLRLIYYSQIVNDFQKGDIAEGYSVSREKKESFPLTVTSAQKNPTAFYLCASRAGQGISYEQYFGPGTRLTVT.